These T cell receptor beta chains were read from a single sample in a study of T cells in Graves' hyperthyroidism and ophthalmopathy. In TCRdb, the multiplex PCR reads were re-called with MiXCR into one record per CDR3 protein. The sample shows a few hundred thousand distinct CDR3 sequences, more than 15% of them seen only once. The sequenced sample was blood. These receptors all stem from a woman in her thirties or forties with Graves' ophthalmopathy. Both conserved end residues are part of each CDR3.

j_call v_call cdr3_length cdr3_aa
TRBJ1-5 TRBV6-1 13 CAIGGPGDQPQHF
TRBJ2-5 TRBV18 14 CASSPAGVAETQYF
TRBJ2-2 TRBV6-4 15 CASSESAGNTGELFF
TRBJ1-3 TRBV18 16 CASSPGTAVSGNTIYF
TRBJ1-6 TRBV6-1 12 CASSQGFPPLHF
TRBJ2-5 TRBV7-3 15 CASSLGGGGGETQYF
TRBJ1-1 TRBV2 14 CASKEPERAFEAFF
TRBJ2-1 TRBV29-1 16 CSVEGSSGSRYNEQFF
TRBJ1-1 TRBV7-9 13 CASLGTLNTEAFF
TRBJ2-2 TRBV20-1 13 CSGRVSPAGELFF
TRBJ1-2 TRBV6-1 15 CASSEGPDRAGGYTF
TRBJ2-5 TRBV27 17 CASSSSGRVVFQETQYF
TRBJ1-4 TRBV29-1 11 CSVGIYEKLFF
TRBJ2-7 TRBV5-1 18 CASSEDGVRNRTSYEQYF
TRBJ2-6 TRBV12-3/TRBV12-4 14 CASSSLAATNVLTF
TRBJ2-1 TRBV10-2 16 CASSESLTLLGNEQFF
TRBJ2-1 TRBV29-1 14 CSVEPEASYNEQFF
TRBJ1-1 TRBV18 13 CASSAPGRTEAFF
TRBJ2-1 TRBV10-3 14 CAISSGLHNNEQFF
TRBJ1-5 TRBV2 16 CASSEAQGLSNQPQHF
TRBJ2-7 TRBV6-9 15 CASSYRAGGGDEQYF
TRBJ2-2 TRBV11-2 16 CASSPRPDSYTGELFF
TRBJ2-3 TRBV18 15 CASSESGRKTDTQYF
TRBJ2-3 TRBV5-8 12 CASSRTARTQYF
TRBJ1-1 TRBV5-4 14 CASRTDRGITEAFF
TRBJ2-3 TRBV2 14 CASSVSLAGDTQYF
TRBJ2-1 TRBV5-1 13 CASSGTSQLGQFF
TRBJ2-1 TRBV15 17 CATSTRLAGGSYNEQFF